Sequencing of this T cell receptor beta chain was carried out in a study of neoadjuvant anti-PD-1 for oral cavity cancer. Study summary: Before surgery, most patients got three to four biweekly 3 mg/kg nivolumab doses. Around day 43, patients without progression received a fourth nivolumab dose before surgery.

V was clipped by 1 base and J by 0 bases, with 10 bases between them. Looked up from germline, CDR1 is SEHNR and CDR2 is FQNEAQ (reference sequence). This CDR3 has 16 amino acids. Analysis of PBMCs was direct, with no culture step. Here immunoSEQ multiplex PCR was the method, and the copy in TCRdb shows in-frame clones only, minus some. The table has tens of thousands of clones, more than 70% seen once. The sequence derives from a person between 40 and 79 years old with oral cavity squamous cell carcinoma. The rearrangement joins TRBV7-9 to TRBJ2-4; no reliable D call. Specimen: PBMCs, collected before nivolumab (anti-PD-1) treatment. The CDR3 DNA sequence: TGTGCCAGCAGCTTAGTGGGCAAATTAGCCAAAAACATTCAGTACTTC. Residues: CASSLVGKLAKNIQYF.